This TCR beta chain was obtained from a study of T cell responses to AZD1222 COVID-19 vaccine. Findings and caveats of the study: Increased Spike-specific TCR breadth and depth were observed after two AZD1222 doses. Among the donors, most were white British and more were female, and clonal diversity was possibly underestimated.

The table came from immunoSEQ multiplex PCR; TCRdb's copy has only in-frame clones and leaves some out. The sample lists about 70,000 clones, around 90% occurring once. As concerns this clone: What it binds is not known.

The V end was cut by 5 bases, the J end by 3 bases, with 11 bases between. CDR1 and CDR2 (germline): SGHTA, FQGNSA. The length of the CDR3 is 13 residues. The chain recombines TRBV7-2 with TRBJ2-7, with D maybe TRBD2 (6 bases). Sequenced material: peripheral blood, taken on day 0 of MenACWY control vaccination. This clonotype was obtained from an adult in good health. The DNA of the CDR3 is TGTGCCAGCAGCGGGAGACTAGTCTACGAGCAGTACTTC. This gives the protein CASSGRLVYEQYF.